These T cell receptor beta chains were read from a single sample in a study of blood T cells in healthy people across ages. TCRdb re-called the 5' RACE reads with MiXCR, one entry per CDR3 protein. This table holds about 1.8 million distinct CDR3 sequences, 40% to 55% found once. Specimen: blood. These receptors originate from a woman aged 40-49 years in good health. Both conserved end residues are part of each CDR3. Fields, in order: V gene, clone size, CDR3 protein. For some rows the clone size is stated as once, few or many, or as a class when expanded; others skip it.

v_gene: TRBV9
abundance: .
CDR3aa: CASSVGWGWTEAFF

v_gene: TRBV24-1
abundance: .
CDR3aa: CATSDRRGGYNEQFF

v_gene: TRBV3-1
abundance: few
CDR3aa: CASSQFPGQGSENEQFF

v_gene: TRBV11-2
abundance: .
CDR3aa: CASSLASGLSSYNEQFF

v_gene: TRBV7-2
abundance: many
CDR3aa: CASSQSARGLVGNIQYF

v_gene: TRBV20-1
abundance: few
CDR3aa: CSASIVPRLERVGDTQYF

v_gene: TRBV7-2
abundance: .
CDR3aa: CASRAPGHQNIQYF

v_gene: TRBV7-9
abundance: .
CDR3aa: CASSLGGSIQPQHF

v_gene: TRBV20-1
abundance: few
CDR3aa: CSASPGGPYEQYF

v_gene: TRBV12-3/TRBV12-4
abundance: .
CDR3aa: CASSLGLAGNLGDTQYF

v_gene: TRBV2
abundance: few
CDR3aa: CASREDPHNSPLHF

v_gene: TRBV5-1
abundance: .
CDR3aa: CASSLGLGRGSEETQYF

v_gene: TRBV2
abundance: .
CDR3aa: CASSDTGHAYNEQFF

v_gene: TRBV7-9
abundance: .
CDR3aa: CASSLALLGGSTDTQYF

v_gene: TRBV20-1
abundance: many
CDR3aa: CSASYGYTF

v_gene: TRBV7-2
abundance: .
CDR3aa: CASTDSGGPRVGQETQYF

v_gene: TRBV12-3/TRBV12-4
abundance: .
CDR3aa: CASSLQEGAQYF

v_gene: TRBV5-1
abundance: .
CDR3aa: CASSLGPSGTEGYTF

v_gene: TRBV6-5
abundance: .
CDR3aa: CASSYSELSGEQFF

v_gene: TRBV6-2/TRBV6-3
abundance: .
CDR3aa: CASASLELTDTQYF